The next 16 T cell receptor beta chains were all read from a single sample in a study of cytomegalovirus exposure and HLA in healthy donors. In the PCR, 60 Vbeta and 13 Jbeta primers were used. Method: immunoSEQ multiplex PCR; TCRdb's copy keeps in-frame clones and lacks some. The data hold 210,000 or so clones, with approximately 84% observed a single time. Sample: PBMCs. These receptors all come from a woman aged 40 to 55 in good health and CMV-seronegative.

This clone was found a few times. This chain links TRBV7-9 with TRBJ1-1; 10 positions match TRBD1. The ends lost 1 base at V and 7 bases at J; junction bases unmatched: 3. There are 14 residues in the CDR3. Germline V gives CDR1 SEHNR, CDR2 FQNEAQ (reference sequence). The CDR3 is CASSLVTGGGEAFF. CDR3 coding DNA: TGTGCCAGCAGCTTAGTGACAGGGGGCGGTGAAGCTTTCTTT. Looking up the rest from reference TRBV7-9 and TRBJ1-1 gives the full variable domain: DTGVSQNPRHKITKRGQNVTFRCDPISEHNRLYWYRQTLGQGPEFLTYFQNEAQLEKSRLLSDRFSAERPKGSFSTLEIQRTEQGDSAMYLCASSLVTGGGEAFFGQGTRLTVV.

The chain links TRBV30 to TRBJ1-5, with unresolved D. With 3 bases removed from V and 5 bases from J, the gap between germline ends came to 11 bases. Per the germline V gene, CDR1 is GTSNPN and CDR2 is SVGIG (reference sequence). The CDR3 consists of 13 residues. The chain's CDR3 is CAWSQEAYQPQHF. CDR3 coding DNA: TGTGCCTGGAGCCAGGAGGCGTATCAGCCCCAGCATTTT.

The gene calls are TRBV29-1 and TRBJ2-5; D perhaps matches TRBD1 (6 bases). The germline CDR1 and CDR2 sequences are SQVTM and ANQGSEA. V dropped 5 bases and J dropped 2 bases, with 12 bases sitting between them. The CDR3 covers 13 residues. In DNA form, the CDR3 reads TGCAGCGTTTTTACAGGACAGCAAGAGACCCAGTACTTC. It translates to CSVFTGQQETQYF.

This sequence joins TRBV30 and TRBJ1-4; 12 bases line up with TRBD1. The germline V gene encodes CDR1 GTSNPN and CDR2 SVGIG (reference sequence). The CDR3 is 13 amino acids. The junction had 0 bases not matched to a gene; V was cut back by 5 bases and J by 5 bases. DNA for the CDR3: TGTGCCTGGGGGACAGGGGGCAATGAAAAACTGTTTTTT. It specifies CAWGTGGNEKLFF. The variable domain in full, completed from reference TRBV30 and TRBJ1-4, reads SQTIHQWPATLVQPVGSPLSLECTVEGTSNPNLYWYRQAAGRGLQLLFYSVGIGQISSEVPQNLSASRPQDRQFILSSKKLLLSDSGFYLCAWGTGGNEKLFFGSGTQLSVL.

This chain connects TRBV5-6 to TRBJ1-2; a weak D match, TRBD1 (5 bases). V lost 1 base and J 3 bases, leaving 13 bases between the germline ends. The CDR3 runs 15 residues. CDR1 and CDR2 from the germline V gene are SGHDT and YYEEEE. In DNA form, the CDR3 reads TGTGCCAGCAGCTTGTCGGCAGGGTTTCACTATGGCTACACCTTC. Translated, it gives CASSLSAGFHYGYTF.

The CDR3 loop is CASSSQGGNTIYF. The DNA for the CDR3 is TGTGCCAGCTCATCTCAGGGAGGAAACACCATATATTTT. The chain uses TRBV18 and TRBJ1-3, with D maybe TRBD1 (5 bases). The CDR3 totals 13 residues. The germline V gene has CDR1 KGHSH and CDR2 LQKENI. V was clipped by 5 bases and J by 4 bases, with 9 bases between them.

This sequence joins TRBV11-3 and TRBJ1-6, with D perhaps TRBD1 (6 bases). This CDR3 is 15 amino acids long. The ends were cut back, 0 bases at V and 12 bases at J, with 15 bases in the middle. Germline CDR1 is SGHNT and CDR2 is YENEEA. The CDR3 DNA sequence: TGTGCCAGCAGCTTAGATCGGCGCTTCAGGGGACCCCTCCACTTT. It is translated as CASSLDRRFRGPLHF.

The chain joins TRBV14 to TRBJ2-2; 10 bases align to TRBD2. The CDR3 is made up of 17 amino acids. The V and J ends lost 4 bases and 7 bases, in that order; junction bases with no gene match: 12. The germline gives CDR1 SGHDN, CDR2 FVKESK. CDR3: CASSRLSGGGLGGELFF. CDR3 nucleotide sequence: TGTGCCAGCAGCCGTCTCAGCGGGGGGGGCCTCGGCGGGGAGCTGTTTTTT.

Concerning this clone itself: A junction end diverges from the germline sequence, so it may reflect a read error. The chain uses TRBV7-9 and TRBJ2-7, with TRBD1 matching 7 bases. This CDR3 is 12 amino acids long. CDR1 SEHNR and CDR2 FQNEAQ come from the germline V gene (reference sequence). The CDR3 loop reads CSSSLGTDEQYF. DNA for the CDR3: TGTTCCAGCAGCTTGGGGACAGACGAGCAGTACTTC.

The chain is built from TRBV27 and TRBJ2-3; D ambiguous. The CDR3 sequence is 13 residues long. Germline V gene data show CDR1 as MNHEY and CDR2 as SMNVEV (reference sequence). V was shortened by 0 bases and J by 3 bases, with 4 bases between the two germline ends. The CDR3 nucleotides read TGTGCCAGCAGTTTATCGCGAACAGATACGCAGTATTTT. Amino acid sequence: CASSLSRTDTQYF.

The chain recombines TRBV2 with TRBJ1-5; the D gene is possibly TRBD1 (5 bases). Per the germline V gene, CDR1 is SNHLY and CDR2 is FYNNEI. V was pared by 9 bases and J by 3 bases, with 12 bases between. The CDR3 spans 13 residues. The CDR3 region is CASLGGSNQPQHF. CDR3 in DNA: TGTGCCAGTCTTGGGGGGTCCAATCAGCCCCAGCATTTT.

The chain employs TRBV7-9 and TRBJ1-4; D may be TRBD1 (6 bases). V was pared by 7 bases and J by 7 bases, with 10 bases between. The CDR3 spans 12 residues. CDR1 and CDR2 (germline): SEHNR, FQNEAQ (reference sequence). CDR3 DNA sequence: TGTGCCAGCAACAGGGAGGGTGAAAAACTGTTTTTT. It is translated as CASNREGEKLFF.

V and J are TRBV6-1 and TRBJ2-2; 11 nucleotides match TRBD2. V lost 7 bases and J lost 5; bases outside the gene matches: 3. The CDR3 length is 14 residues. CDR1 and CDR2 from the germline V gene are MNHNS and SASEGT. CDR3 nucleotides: TGTGCCAGCACCATAGCGGGGGGGACCGGGGAGCTGTTTTTT. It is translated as CASTIAGGTGELFF.

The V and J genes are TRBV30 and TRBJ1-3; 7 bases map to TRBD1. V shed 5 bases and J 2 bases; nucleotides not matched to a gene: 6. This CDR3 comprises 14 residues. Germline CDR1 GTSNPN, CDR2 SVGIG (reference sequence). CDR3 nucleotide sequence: TGTGCCTGGCGCCTGACAGGGACTGGAAACACCATATATTTT. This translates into CAWRLTGTGNTIYF. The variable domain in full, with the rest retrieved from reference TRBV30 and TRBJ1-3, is SQTIHQWPATLVQPVGSPLSLECTVEGTSNPNLYWYRQAAGRGLQLLFYSVGIGQISSEVPQNLSASRPQDRQFILSSKKLLLSDSGFYLCAWRLTGTGNTIYFGEGSWLTVV.

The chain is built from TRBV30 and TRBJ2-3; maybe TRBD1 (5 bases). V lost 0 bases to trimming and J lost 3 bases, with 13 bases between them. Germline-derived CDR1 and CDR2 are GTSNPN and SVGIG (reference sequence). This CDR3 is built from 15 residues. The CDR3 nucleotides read TGTGCCTGGAGTGTCCCATTTGCAGGGACAGATACGCAGTATTTT. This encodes CAWSVPFAGTDTQYF.

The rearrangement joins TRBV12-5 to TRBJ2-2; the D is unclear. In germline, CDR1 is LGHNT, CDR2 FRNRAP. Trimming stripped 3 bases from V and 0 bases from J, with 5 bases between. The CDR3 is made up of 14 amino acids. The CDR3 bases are TGTGCTAGTGGTTTCCGGGCGAACACCGGGGAGCTGTTTTTT. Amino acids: CASGFRANTGELFF.